This entry is about one T cell receptor (beta chain). Trimming cost V 6 bases and J 2 bases; bases outside gene matches: 10. This CDR3 has 16 residues. CDR1 and CDR2 from the germline V gene are LGHNT and FRNRAP. This sample stems from a study of blood T cell repertoires in COVID-19. Study-wide background: Spain, Italy and the United States supplied samples that represented acute and convalescent COVID-19. PBMCs, B-cell-depleted T cells, or T cells were the source of the cDNA or gDNA that made up the material.

In the original workflow: For nucleated cells, counts were estimated from reference gene primer amplification. Assay used: immunoSEQ multiplex PCR; TCRdb lists only in-frame clones, some missing. The DNA gave D and trimming, while V, J and clone size come from that table. The data show 250,000 or so clones, less than 90% seen once. The sequencing input was peripheral blood. The V gene is TRBV12-5, the J gene TRBJ1-5, with 7 bases fitting TRBD1. The TCR sequence derives from a man in his thirties or forties with active or convalescent COVID-19. The CDR3 loop reads CASGRDRVHGNQPQHF. In nucleotides, the CDR3 is TGTGCTAGTGGCCGAGACAGGGTTCATGGCAATCAGCCCCAGCATTTT.